The T cell receptor (beta chain) under discussion was sequenced for a study of blood T cell repertoires in COVID-19 (TCRdb year 2020). Describing the broader study: Samples from collaborators originated in the United States, Italy and Spain and spanned both the acute and convalescent phases of COVID-19. The material from the prospective study consisted of cDNA or gDNA derived from T cells, B-cell-depleted T cells, or PBMCs. Deeply sampled blood TCRbeta repertoires from subjects exposed to, actively infected with, or recovered from COVID-19 were included in the dataset. The repertoires were released in a freely available public database intended as a resource for research on the immune response to SARS-CoV-2. The samples were drawn from two sources: the first 160 participants of the ongoing ImmuneRACE study, and 1,200 or so subjects contributed by 6 global collaborators. Nearly every sample came with metadata listing a de-identified subject ID, COVID-19 status, age in years and sex. Where available, HLA class I and class II types were obtained from metadata supplied by the sample provider rather than from assay-based typing.

Whole blood was collected in K2EDTA tubes by collaborating institutions according to the institutions' own protocols. For TCRbeta analysis, collaborators shipped samples in one of three forms: frozen whole blood, isolated PBMCs, or DNA extracted from either of those sample types. The immunoSEQ Assay, a bias-controlled multiplex PCR, was used to amplify TCRbeta CDR3 regions from genomic DNA. In the authors' own workflow: Within the assay, amplification of reference gene primers was used to estimate how many nucleated cells each sample contained. To quantify the absolute abundance of each unique TCRbeta CDR3 rearrangement, sequence reads were collapsed and filtered. For each sample, productive Simpson clonality was calculated as the square root of Simpson's diversity index over productive rearrangements. The immuneACCESS repertoire file appears here via TCRdb, limited to in-frame rearrangements. These files lack a portion of the clones; in checked studies, under half of the deficit traces to unresolved V genes, and the cause of the others is not known. Clonal size and the V and J genes are those of that table, whereas D and trimming came from the DNA. The sample table lists over 40,000 clones, 85% to 90% of them with a count of one. Clones ranked in the top ten supply around 27% of the sample.

As for this clone: Its specific antigen is unknown. Per-base quality was not reported, and no clone a single base away is much larger than it.

On the study overall, not on this receptor specifically: The quantity of clinical and demographic metadata differed by source and by participant and was supplied without curation.

Based on the germline V gene (reference sequence), the CDR1 and CDR2 sequences are SEHNR and FQNEAQ. There are 15 amino acids in the CDR3, from cysteine to phenylalanine inclusive. Kept here is only the CDR3 DNA, which spans 45 bases and is read in frame from base 1. At the junction V is shortened by 5 bases and J by 6 bases, with 17 bases in between. The rearranged chain carries TRBV7-9 and TRBJ2-1, with TRBD2 as a weak D call on 7 bases. This TCR came from a human donor in a cohort sampled during active COVID-19. The sequenced material came from peripheral blood. The CDR3 region has the sequence CASSPRDGGRNEQFF. The nucleotide sequence is TGTGCCAGCAGCCCCCGGGACGGGGGGCGCAATGAGCAGTTCTTC. Reference TRBV7-9 and TRBJ2-1 proteins supply the regions before and after the CDR3; the full variable domain is: DTGVSQNPRHKITKRGQNVTFRCDPISEHNRLYWYRQTLGQGPEFLTYFQNEAQLEKSRLLSDRFSAERPKGSFSTLEIQRTEQGDSAMYLCASSPRDGGRNEQFFGPGTRLTVL.